Below, 18 T cell receptor beta chains from the same sample are listed, as sequenced in a study of blood T cell dynamics during melanoma immunotherapy (dated by TCRdb to the early 2020s). This sample's time point label indicates: week 3, after first cycle of checkpoint inhibitor. Library preparation employed the immunoSEQ multiplex PCR assay. TCRdb limited this immuneACCESS table to in-frame rearrangements with V and J called. A share of clones is missing; checked studies link under half to unresolved V genes, and the rest is unexplained. The sample has roughly 430 clones on record, roughly 78% of them singletons. The leading ten clones occupy approximately 9.4% of the sample. Sample: central memory CD8+ T cells from blood, taken from a patient treated with checkpoint blockade. These TCRs come from a human donor with melanoma.

The V gene is TRBV11-2, the J gene TRBJ2-7, with 9 bases identical to TRBD2. From germline, CDR1 is SGHAT and CDR2 FQNNGV. Trimming took 5 bases from V and 1 from J; bases not matched to a gene: 15. This CDR3 comprises 18 residues. CDR3 loop: CASSRKALAGLPSYEQYF. As DNA, the CDR3 is TGTGCCAGCAGCAGAAAGGCACTAGCGGGTCTCCCTTCCTACGAGCAGTACTTC.

This clone was detected only once. This sequence joins TRBV28 and TRBJ2-7; TRBD2 agrees at 10 bases. This CDR3 is built from 15 residues. V shed 6 bases and J 0 bases; nucleotides not matched to a gene: 5. The V gene's germline CDR1 is MDHEN and CDR2 SYDVKM. DNA for the CDR3: TGTGCCAGCAGACTAGCGGGACTCAGCTCCTACGAGCAGTACTTC. It translates to CASRLAGLSSYEQYF.

This rearrangement joins TRBV4-1 to TRBJ2-7; D call uncertain. Germline CDR1 MGHRA, CDR2 YSYEKL. V lost 4 bases and J lost 3, with 10 bases in between. The CDR3 sequence is 13 residues long. The chain's CDR3 is CASSLTSGYEQYF. CDR3 coding DNA: TGCGCCAGCAGCCTAACGTCGGGCTACGAGCAGTACTTC.

The chain employs TRBV9 and TRBJ2-3; TRBD2 aligns across 7 bases. CDR1 and CDR2 (germline): SGDLS, YYNGEE. The CDR3 covers 16 residues. With V trimmed by 2 bases and J by 3 bases, 9 bases remained unmatched. The CDR3, as DNA: TGTGCCAGCAGCGTGGGTACTAGCGTTAGTACAGATACGCAGTATTTT. This gives the protein CASSVGTSVSTDTQYF.

The chain has TRBV29-1 and TRBJ2-6; TRBD2 matches 12 bases. V was pared by 0 bases and J by 1 base, with 4 bases of the junction left unmatched. The CDR3 runs to 18 residues. Germline-derived CDR1 and CDR2 are SQVTM and ANQGSEA. The CDR3 is CSVEETSGSWSGANVLTF. CDR3 DNA: TGCAGCGTTGAAGAGACTAGCGGGAGTTGGTCTGGGGCCAACGTCCTGACTTTC.

The chain joins TRBV27 to TRBJ2-5, with 12 bases lining up with TRBD2. CDR1 and CDR2 (germline): MNHEY, SMNVEV (reference sequence). J was trimmed by 0 bases and V by 2 bases; bases with no gene match: 1. CDR3 length equals 16 residues. CDR3 sequence (DNA): TGTGCCAGCAGTTTAGGGACTAGCGGGTACCAAGAGACCCAGTACTTC. Residues: CASSLGTSGYQETQYF.

CDR3 in DNA: TGTGCCAGCACGAGTTGGGAATACAATGAGCAGTTCTTC. Amino acids: CASTSWEYNEQFF. This chain links TRBV6-1 with TRBJ2-1; D gene uncertain. With 7 bases removed from V and 4 bases from J, the gap between germline ends came to 11 bases. This CDR3 has 13 residues. CDR1 MNHNS and CDR2 SASEGT come from the germline V gene.

The rearrangement uses TRBV5-6 and TRBJ2-2; 9 bases agree with TRBD2. CDR3 length: 16 residues. Germline trimming cut 2 bases from V and 5 bases from J; bases unmatched to any gene: 7. Germline V CDR1 and CDR2: SGHDT, YYEEEE. The CDR3 sequence is CASSFAPSGKTGELFF. CDR3 nucleotide sequence: TGTGCCAGCAGCTTCGCTCCTAGCGGGAAGACCGGGGAGCTGTTTTTT.

Note on this clone: One end of the junction varies from germline; a read error may be responsible. The chain combines TRBV7-6 with TRBJ2-1; 11 bases are shared with TRBD2. The CDR3 has 15 amino acids. Per the germline V gene, CDR1 is SGHVS and CDR2 is FNYEAQ. CDR3 amino acids: CASSLAGGFYNEQFF. The CDR3 DNA reads TGTGCCAGCAGTTTAGCGGGAGGGTTCTACAATGAGCAGTTCTTC.

This chain links TRBV9 with TRBJ1-4; D ambiguous. CDR1 SGDLS and CDR2 YYNGEE come from the germline V gene. The CDR3 extends over 15 amino acids. V lost 0 bases and J lost 1, with 7 bases in between. CDR3 nucleotide sequence: TGTGCCAGCAGCGTAGGCGGTCGAACTAATGAAAAACTGTTTTTT. This sequence encodes CASSVGGRTNEKLFF.

This clone was counted only a few times. The CDR3 reads CASSISRAGQPQHF. Here the CDR3 DNA reads TGTGCCAGTAGTATAAGTCGAGCAGGGCAGCCCCAGCATTTT. The chain carries TRBV19 and TRBJ1-5; D is perhaps TRBD1 (5 bases). Germline V gives CDR1 LNHDA, CDR2 SQIVND (reference sequence). Trimming cost V 2 bases and J 7 bases, with 12 bases left between them. The CDR3 covers 14 residues.

This clone appeared once. The chain combines TRBV9 with TRBJ2-3, with D perhaps matching TRBD1 or TRBD2 (5 bases each). Trimming stripped 3 bases from V and 3 bases from J, with 8 bases between. Per the germline V gene, CDR1 is SGDLS and CDR2 is YYNGEE. The CDR3 totals 13 residues. CDR3 DNA: TGTGCCAGCAGCGGGGACGGTACAGATACGCAGTATTTT. Its translation: CASSGDGTDTQYF.

The chain combines TRBV9 with TRBJ2-3; maybe TRBD1 (6 bases). The CDR3 has 16 amino acids. V lost 4 bases to trimming and J lost 0 bases, with 15 bases between them. Germline assignment: CDR1 SGDLS and CDR2 YYNGEE. This chain's CDR3 is CASSQHRVQSTDTQYF. The CDR3 DNA sequence: TGTGCCAGCAGCCAACACAGGGTGCAGAGCACAGATACGCAGTATTTT. Full variable domain (outside the CDR3, taken from reference TRBV9 and TRBJ2-3): DSGVTQTPKHLITATGQRVTLRCSPRSGDLSVYWYQQSLDQGLQFLIQYYNGEERAKGNILERFSAQQFPDLHSELNLSSLELGDSALYFCASSQHRVQSTDTQYFGPGTRLTVL.

This sequence joins TRBV19 and TRBJ1-4; D is possibly TRBD1 (5 bases). CDR3 size: 14 residues. V was trimmed by 5 bases and J by 8 bases, leaving 15 bases between them. Germline V lookup: CDR1 LNHDA, CDR2 SQIVND (reference sequence). The CDR3 nucleotides are TGTGCCAGTAGTCTGGGGGAAGGCAGGGAAAAACTGTTTTTT. It codes for CASSLGEGREKLFF.

The V gene is TRBV5-4, the J gene TRBJ2-1, with 14 bases aligning to TRBD2. The V gene end was trimmed by 5 bases and the J gene end by 7 bases; junction bases not matched to a gene: 11. This CDR3 is built from 17 residues. Germline V gene data show CDR1 as SGHNT and CDR2 as YYREEE (reference sequence). The CDR3 loop reads CASRPLGLAGEWNEQFF. DNA of the CDR3: TGTGCCAGCAGGCCGTTGGGACTAGCGGGAGAATGGAATGAGCAGTTCTTC.

J is TRBJ1-3 and V is TRBV6-1; a weak D match, TRBD1 (5 bases). The CDR3 is 15 residues long. The V gene lost 0 bases and the J gene lost 4 bases, with 10 bases spanning the gap. From germline, CDR1 is MNHNS and CDR2 SASEGT. The CDR3 bases are TGTGCCAGCAGTGAAGCGGAGGGGCAGGGAAACACCATATATTTT. It yields the protein CASSEAEGQGNTIYF.

The V gene is TRBV6-5, the J gene TRBJ1-1; D remains ambiguous. There are 14 residues in the CDR3. Trimming stripped 3 bases from V and 1 base from J, with 9 bases between. Germline CDR1 and CDR2: MNHEY and SVGAGI. The CDR3 loop reads CASSYGFPNTEAFF. The CDR3 region has the DNA TGTGCCAGCAGTTATGGATTCCCGAACACTGAAGCTTTCTTT.

The CDR3 spells CASSARDHRGLFF. CDR3 nucleotides: TGTGCCAGCAGTGCCCGGGACCATCGAGGGCTGTTTTTT. The V and J genes are TRBV6-1 and TRBJ1-4, with a possible D match to TRBD1 (5 bases). The CDR3 has 13 amino acids. CDR1 MNHNS and CDR2 SASEGT come from the germline V gene. V lost 4 bases and J lost 14, with 17 bases in between.